The next 15 T cell receptor beta chains were all read from a single sample in a study of blood T cells in healthy people across ages. Through a sample-barcoded 5' primer and a J-beta primer mix, a second PCR was run for 7 to 11 cycles. TCRdb ran MiXCR on the 5' RACE reads and lists one entry per CDR3 protein. This sample has about 1.7 million distinct CDR3 sequences, with 28% found just once. Sample: blood. The source of these receptors is a woman in her twenties or thirties in good health.

This clonotype was counted between two and nine times. The chain joins TRBV29-1 to TRBJ2-7, with TRBD1 matching 8 bases. CDR3 size: 15 residues. In germline, CDR1 is SQVTM, CDR2 ANQGSEA. V trimming: 6 bases; J trimming: 2 bases; junction bases outside the gene matches: 12. The CDR3 reads CSVERDRTAPYEQYF. CDR3 bases: TGCAGCGTGGAGAGGGACAGGACGGCACCCTACGAGCAGTACTTC.

The chain employs TRBV4-1 and TRBJ2-7; D is ambiguous. This CDR3 spans 17 amino acids. The V gene lost 3 bases and the J gene lost 2 bases, with 20 bases spanning the gap. Germline CDR1 is MGHRA and CDR2 is YSYEKL. CDR3 residues: CASSQAPPEQLAYEQYF. DNA of the CDR3: TGCGCCAGCAGCCAGGCCCCCCCGGAACAGTTAGCCTACGAGCAGTACTTC.

This clonotype was picked up a small number of times. The CDR3 DNA follows: TGCAGCGTCAACGGGGTTAGGGGCCGGGCTGAAGCTTTCTTT. Translation gives CSVNGVRGRAEAFF. The chain couples TRBV29-1 to TRBJ1-1; weak D call: TRBD1 (5 bases). Germline V gene lookup returns CDR1 SQVTM and CDR2 ANQGSEA. V was clipped by 6 bases and J by 6 bases, with 20 bases between them. The CDR3 consists of 14 residues.

For this clonotype: Since a much larger clone is just one base distant, this may be a read error. The V call is TRBV7-6, the J call TRBJ2-4; TRBD2 aligns across 9 bases. The length of the CDR3 is 14 residues. CDR1 is SGHVS, CDR2 FNYEAQ, per germline. The CDR3 region is CANSLSGTSLEQYF. The CDR3 coding sequence is TGTGCCAACAGCTTATCCGGGACTAGCCTAGAGCAGTACTTC.

The chain links TRBV6-1 to TRBJ2-3, with D possibly being TRBD1 or TRBD2 (6 bases each). V was clipped by 8 bases and J by 0 bases, with 15 bases between them. Germline CDR1 and CDR2: MNHNS and SASEGT. CDR3 length: 15 amino acids. The CDR3 DNA reads as TGTGCCAGCGCCATGGGGGCGGGGAGCACAGATACGCAGTATTTT. Amino acid sequence: CASAMGAGSTDTQYF.

The rearrangement links TRBV12-2 to TRBJ1-2; the D call TRBD1 from the table was never checked on the DNA. TRBV12-2 represents a pseudogene. The CDR3 consists of 15 residues. CDR3 sequence reads: CASRDRTGVCYGYTF. CDR3 coding DNA: TGTGCAAGTCGCGACCGGACAGGGGTGTGCTATGGCTACACCTTC.

This chain links TRBV3-1 with TRBJ2-1; a weak D match, TRBD2 (6 bases). The CDR3 consists of 14 residues. Trimming stripped 1 base from V and 6 bases from J, with 10 bases between. The germline CDR1 and CDR2 sequences are LGHDT and YNNKEL (reference sequence). CDR3 sequence reads: CASSQAEGANEQFF. DNA of the CDR3: TGTGCCAGCAGCCAAGCGGAGGGCGCCAATGAGCAGTTCTTC.

The rearrangement uses TRBV20-1 and TRBJ2-1; TRBD2 matches 14 bases. Germline V gene lookup returns CDR1 DFQATT and CDR2 SNEGSKA (reference sequence). This CDR3 contains 20 residues. J was trimmed by 9 bases and V by 3 bases; bases with no gene match: 22. The CDR3 region is CSASLGGLKFWGLAGAEQFF. CDR3 in DNA: TGCAGTGCTAGCCTTGGAGGGCTTAAATTCTGGGGACTAGCGGGGGCTGAGCAGTTCTTC.

This chain joins TRBV4-2 and TRBJ1-5; TRBD1 might be the D (5 bases). The CDR3 covers 15 residues. V was clipped by 0 bases and J by 4 bases, with 10 bases between them. Germline V gene data show CDR1 as LGHNA and CDR2 as YNFKEQ. The CDR3 coding sequence is TGTGCCAGCAGCCAAGATTGGAGGGGAAATCAGCCCCAGCATTTT. It is translated as CASSQDWRGNQPQHF.

This clonotype has a count of ten or more. This rearrangement joins TRBV5-1 to TRBJ2-6, with a possible D match to TRBD1 (5 bases). The CDR3 is 16 residues long. Germline values: CDR1 SGHRS, CDR2 YFSETQ. Trimming took 0 bases from V and 4 from J, leaving 11 bases between them. The CDR3 protein is CASSLVQVSGANVLTF. The CDR3 region has the DNA TGCGCCAGCAGCTTGGTACAGGTATCAGGGGCCAACGTCCTGACTTTC.

This clonotype has a count of ten or more. The chain is built from TRBV7-9 and TRBJ2-1, with TRBD1 matching 8 bases. The CDR3 loop spans 15 amino acids. Trimming at V came to 5 bases and at J to 7 bases, leaving 10 bases not matched to a gene. Germline V gene sequence: CDR1 SEHNR, CDR2 FQNEAQ (reference sequence). The CDR3 DNA reads as TGTGCCAGCAGCCGTACACAGGGGGGAAGGAATGAGCAGTTCTTC. This sequence encodes CASSRTQGGRNEQFF.

The chain is built from TRBV11-2 and TRBJ2-1; possibly TRBD1 or TRBD2 for D (5 bases each). Germline assignment: CDR1 SGHAT and CDR2 FQNNGV. The length of the CDR3 is 17 residues. Trimming shortened V by 5 bases and J by 0 bases, and 17 bases separated the two germline ends. The CDR3: CASSPGRLKSSYNEQFF. CDR3 bases: TGTGCCAGCAGCCCGGGACGACTCAAAAGCTCCTACAATGAGCAGTTCTTC.

In regard to this clonotype: Since a much larger clone is just one base distant, this may be a read error. The chain combines TRBV20-1 with TRBJ1-2; the D gene is possibly TRBD1 (6 bases). The CDR3 has 12 amino acids. In germline, CDR1 is DFQATT, CDR2 SNEGSKA (reference sequence). CDR3 sequence (DNA): TGCAGTGCTAGGGTGGGGGCGCGTGGCTACATCTTC. It is translated as CSARVGARGYIF.

This clonotype came up many times. The rearrangement joins TRBV29-1 to TRBJ1-2; D remains ambiguous. The germline V and J ends were trimmed by 7 bases and 7 bases, with 16 bases remaining between them. Germline V CDR1 and CDR2: SQVTM, ANQGSEA. The CDR3 extends over 12 amino acids. CDR3 in DNA: TGCAGCGACATTTCAGTAGGAGGTGGCTACACCTTC. This codes for CSDISVGGGYTF.

This clonotype was counted at least ten times. This sequence joins TRBV7-9 and TRBJ1-2, with 10 bases matching TRBD1. CDR1 and CDR2 from the germline V gene are SEHNR and FQNEAQ (reference sequence). V was clipped by 3 bases and J by 5 bases; unmatched bases: 6. This CDR3 contains 15 residues. The CDR3 reads CASSLSGTGVYGYTF. The CDR3 DNA follows: TGTGCCAGCAGCTTGTCCGGGACAGGGGTGTATGGCTACACCTTC. Full variable domain (outside the CDR3, taken from reference TRBV7-9 and TRBJ1-2): DTGVSQNPRHKITKRGQNVTFRCDPISEHNRLYWYRQTLGQGPEFLTYFQNEAQLEKSRLLSDRFSAERPKGSFSTLEIQRTEQGDSAMYLCASSLSGTGVYGYTFGSGTRLTVV.